Presented here are 10 T cell receptor beta chains from one specimen sequenced in a study of vaccination effects on CD4 cells after COVID-19. Which antigens these TCRs recognize remains unknown. The repertoire was sequenced with immunoSEQ multiplex PCR; TCRdb's copy has only in-frame clones and lacks some. The data show 55,000 to 70,000 clones, roughly 76% seen once. Viral peptide pool expansion of antigen-specific CD4+ T cells preceded sequencing in the ViraFEST assay. Culture proceeded for roughly ten days, and CD4+ T cells were then isolated. Sequences were derived from CD4+ T cells from PBMCs cultured with HCoV-229E spike peptides, sampled before COVID-19 vaccination. The origin of the receptors is a human donor who received a COVID-19 vaccine.

This clone was counted once. The V call is TRBV19, the J call TRBJ2-4; possibly TRBD2 for D (5 bases). Trimming left V 3 bases short and J 11 bases short, with 20 bases between. There are 15 residues in the CDR3. Germline assignment: CDR1 LNHDA and CDR2 SQIVND (reference sequence). This CDR3 reads CASSIRVEGGRVQYF. The DNA of the CDR3 is TGTGCCAGTAGTATTCGGGTTGAGGGCGGTCGCGTTCAGTACTTC.

V and J are TRBV24-1 and TRBJ2-5; D ambiguous. Trimming took off 2 bases at V and 7 bases at J, with 13 bases between the two ends. Germline V gene sequence: CDR1 KGHDR, CDR2 SFDVKD. The CDR3 consists of 14 residues. CDR3 amino acids: CATSDSGPLGTQYF. DNA of the CDR3: TGTGCCACCAGTGATTCCGGGCCTTTAGGGACCCAGTACTTC.

This clone has a handful of counts. The V call is TRBV12-3 or TRBV12-4, the J call TRBJ2-3; the D is unclear. Trimming removed 2 bases from V and 6 bases from J, with 3 bases in between. The CDR3 loop spans 11 amino acids. CDR3 DNA: TGTGCCAGCAGTTTAACGGATACGCAGTATTTT. This translates into CASSLTDTQYF.

The rearrangement links TRBV6-2 or TRBV6-3 to TRBJ1-5; D is unresolved. The germline gives CDR1 MNHEY, CDR2 SVGEGT. V was clipped by 5 bases and J by 1 base, with 9 bases between them. The CDR3 has 14 amino acids. CDR3 in DNA: TGTGCCAGCAGTCCCGGAGGGAGCAATCAGCCCCAGCATTTT. Protein: CASSPGGSNQPQHF.

This clone was counted between two and nine times. This sequence joins TRBV7-9 and TRBJ1-2, with D maybe TRBD1 (5 bases). Germline lookup yields CDR1 SEHNR and CDR2 FQNEAQ (reference sequence). CDR3 length: 13 amino acids. Trimming shortened V by 3 bases and J by 4 bases, and 9 bases separated the two germline ends. The CDR3: CASSLTDSYGYTF. CDR3 DNA sequence: TGTGCCAGCAGCTTGACAGACTCCTATGGCTACACCTTC.

This clone showed up just a few times. Here the CDR3 DNA reads TGTGCCAGCAAAACACAGGCCACTAACTATGGCTACACCTTC. Translated, it gives CASKTQATNYGYTF. This rearrangement joins TRBV19 to TRBJ1-2; perhaps TRBD1 as D (5 bases). Germline V gene lookup returns CDR1 LNHDA and CDR2 SQIVND (reference sequence). The CDR3 spans 14 residues. V was shortened by 9 bases and J by 0 bases, with 14 bases between the two germline ends.

This clone was observed a handful of times. The J gene is TRBJ2-1, the V gene TRBV10-1; no reliable D call. Germline V CDR1 and CDR2: WNHNN, SYGVQD (reference sequence). The V end lost 0 bases, the J end lost 6 bases, and 9 bases lay between the germline ends. The CDR3 totals 14 residues. The CDR3 is CASSESGESNEQFF. The CDR3 DNA reads TGCGCCAGCAGTGAGTCCGGAGAGAGCAATGAGCAGTTCTTC.

This clone was observed a single time. This chain uses TRBV7-2 with TRBJ1-4; possible D gene TRBD1, 5 bases. The CDR3 consists of 14 residues. V dropped 1 base and J dropped 7 bases, with 10 bases sitting between them. Germline CDR1 SGHTA, CDR2 FQGNSA. CDR3 bases: TGTGCCAGCAGCTTAGGTCGGGGGTCTGAAAAACTGTTTTTT. This codes for CASSLGRGSEKLFF.

The table lists this clone with a few counts. The chain uses TRBV18 and TRBJ2-7; 7 nucleotides match TRBD2. In germline, CDR1 is KGHSH, CDR2 LQKENI. This CDR3 has 15 amino acids. V shed 5 bases and J 10 bases; nucleotides not matched to a gene: 17. CDR3 nucleotides: TGTGCCAGCTCAGGGGGGGGACTGCCCTTCGCGGGACAGTACGTC. Translation: CASSGGGLPFAGQYV.

This chain joins TRBV24-1 and TRBJ2-5; 9 bases align to TRBD1. Germline CDR1 is KGHDR and CDR2 is SFDVKD. The CDR3 totals 15 residues. The trim removed 4 bases at V and 3 bases at J, leaving 5 bases unmatched. CDR3 sequence reads: CATSESRTGEETQYF. The CDR3 nucleotides are TGTGCCACCAGTGAGTCTCGGACAGGGGAAGAGACCCAGTACTTC.